These T cell receptor beta chains were read from a single sample in a study of Ad26.COV2.S vaccination and SARS-CoV-2 variants. TCRdb's table, derived via immunoSEQ multiplex PCR, lists solely in-frame clones and lacks some. The sample lists about 680,000 clones; about 90% were seen once. The sample here was peripheral blood, taken in a trial of Ad26.COV2.S vaccine versus placebo. The receptors derive from a person aged 18-65 years who received the Ad26.COV2.S COVID-19 vaccine or a placebo. CDR3s include the opening cysteine and the closing phenylalanine or tryptophan.

TRBJ2-7 | TRBV3-1/TRBV3-2 | CASSQGKKGGEQYF
TRBJ2-7 | TRBV6-4 | CASSEGLSGKQYF
TRBJ1-2 | TRBV21-1 | CASSFRQEIYGYTF
TRBJ1-1 | TRBV29-1 | CSSGRLNTEAFF
TRBJ2-7 | TRBV25-1 | CASSEGGVWTANYEQYF
TRBJ1-2 | TRBV6-4 | CASRETLGFGGYTF
TRBJ2-7 | TRBV15 | CATSRGTGTGSYEQYF
TRBJ2-4 | TRBV10-3 | CAISETLNLAKNIQYF
TRBJ2-4 | TRBV2 | CASSGAGGRSKNIQYF
TRBJ2-1 | TRBV20-1 | CSASRTSGSSEQFF
TRBJ2-5 | TRBV10-1 | CASSDPGLAGGETQYF
TRBJ2-5 | TRBV11-2 | CASSLEPFYSAFQETQYF
TRBJ2-2 | TRBV9 | CASSAVSLGELFF
TRBJ2-5 | TRBV3-1/TRBV3-2 | CASSPGLAGGEETQYF
TRBJ2-3 | TRBV5-1 | CASHSGGYTDTQYF
TRBJ2-7 | TRBV12-3/TRBV12-4 | CASTKDRGHEQYF
TRBJ1-6 | TRBV18 | CASSPIRSSYNSPLHF
TRBJ2-7 | TRBV3-1/TRBV3-2 | CASSQPMARTYEQYF
TRBJ1-2 | TRBV7-2 | CASSPQTLSGYTF
TRBJ1-1 | TRBV5-1 | CASSLSGGNTEAFF
TRBJ1-2 | TRBV6-5 | CASTRDPTNYGYTF
TRBJ1-1 | TRBV6-5 | CASSKIGVANTEAFF
TRBJ2-1 | TRBV3-1/TRBV3-2 | CASSQEPPDVGYNEQFF
TRBJ2-7 | TRBV29-1 | CSILTGPYEQYF
TRBJ1-5 | TRBV30 | CAWSVTENQPQHF